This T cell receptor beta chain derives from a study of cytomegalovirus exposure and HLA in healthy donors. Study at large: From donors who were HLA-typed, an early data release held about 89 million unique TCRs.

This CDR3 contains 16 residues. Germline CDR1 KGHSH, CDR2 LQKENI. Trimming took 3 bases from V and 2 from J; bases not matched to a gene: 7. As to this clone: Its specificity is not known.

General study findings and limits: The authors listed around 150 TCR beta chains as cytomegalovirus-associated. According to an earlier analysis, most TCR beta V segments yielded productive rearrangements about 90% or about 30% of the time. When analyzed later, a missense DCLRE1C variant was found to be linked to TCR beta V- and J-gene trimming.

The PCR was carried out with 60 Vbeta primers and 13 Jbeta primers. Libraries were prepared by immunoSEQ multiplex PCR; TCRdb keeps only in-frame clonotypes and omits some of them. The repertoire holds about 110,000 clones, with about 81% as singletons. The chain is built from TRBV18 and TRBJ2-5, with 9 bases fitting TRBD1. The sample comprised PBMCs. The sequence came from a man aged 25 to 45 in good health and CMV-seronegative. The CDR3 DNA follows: TGTGCCAGCTCACCCCGACAGGGGGGTGTACAAGAGACCCAGTACTTC. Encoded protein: CASSPRQGGVQETQYF.